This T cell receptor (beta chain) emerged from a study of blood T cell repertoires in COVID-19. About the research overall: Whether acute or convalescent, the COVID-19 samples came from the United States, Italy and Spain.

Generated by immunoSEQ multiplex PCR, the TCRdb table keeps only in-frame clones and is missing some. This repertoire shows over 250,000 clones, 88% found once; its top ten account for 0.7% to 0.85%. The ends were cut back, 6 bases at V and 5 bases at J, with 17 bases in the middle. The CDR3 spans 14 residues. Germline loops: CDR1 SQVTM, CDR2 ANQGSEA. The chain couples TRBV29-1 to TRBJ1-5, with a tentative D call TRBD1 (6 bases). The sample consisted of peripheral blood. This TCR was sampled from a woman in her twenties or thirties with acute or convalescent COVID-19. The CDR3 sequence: CSVDTGTPYQPQHF. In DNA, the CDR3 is TGCAGCGTCGACACCGGGACACCGTATCAGCCCCAGCATTTT.